The clone carrying this T cell receptor beta chain appeared many times. Antigen: not known. This entry is derived from a study of T cells in Graves' hyperthyroidism and ophthalmopathy. Study-level findings and limits: Stable hyperthyroidism was told apart from ophthalmopathy by a model built on 13 V-J features. Most thyroid clonotypes expanded above 0.001 appeared in blood too.

From RNA transcripts, TCR beta CDR3 regions were amplified. HTBI primers were used for first-round RT-PCR of the TCR CDR3. In TCRdb, the multiplex PCR reads were re-called with MiXCR into one record per CDR3 protein. Of some 300,000 distinct CDR3 sequences in the sample, 13% are singletons; the top ten hold around 7.9%. Germline V gives CDR1 MNHEY, CDR2 SMNVEV (reference sequence). J was trimmed by 0 bases and V by 10 bases; bases with no gene match: 9. The CDR3 contains 15 residues. From around 11 ml of fresh peripheral blood, PBMCs were isolated. The chain has TRBV27 and TRBJ2-1; 7 bases are a match to TRBD1. The sample comprised blood. The clonotype originates from a woman younger than 45 with Graves' hyperthyroidism that later progressed to Graves' ophthalmopathy. CDR3 nucleotide sequence: TGTGCCACCCTTACAGGGGAAGGCTCCTACAATGAGCAGTTCTTC. This sequence encodes CATLTGEGSYNEQFF.